Presented here are 24 T cell receptor beta chains from one specimen sequenced in a study of CD8+ T cells in alopecia areata. Extraction of RNA preceded its reverse transcription into cDNA, which served as the sequencing template. Only in-frame clones appear in the TCRdb table, and some are missing; sequencing was by immunoSEQ multiplex PCR. The repertoire includes roughly 110,000 clones, 56% of them detected once, and roughly 3.5% sits in the top ten. Described treatment: oral pan-JAK inhibitor, 5-10 mg twice daily. This material consisted of CD4+ T cells sorted from blood, taken at week 24, from a patient treated with tofacitinib. The receptors shown here come from a human donor with alopecia areata.

This clone was counted only a few times. The chain links TRBV15 to TRBJ1-2, with TRBD1 matching 7 bases. Germline V gene sequence: CDR1 LNHNV, CDR2 YYDKDF (reference sequence). V shed 4 bases, J shed 2 bases, and the junction held 4 bases outside the gene matches. CDR3 length: 14 residues. The CDR3 reads CATSMGQINYGYTF. Here the CDR3 DNA reads TGTGCCACCAGCATGGGACAGATAAACTATGGCTACACCTTC.

In its sample, this clone was seen a few times. The chain links TRBV30 to TRBJ1-5; unclear D gene. CDR1 is GTSNPN, CDR2 SVGIG, per germline (reference sequence). Trimming removed 1 base at V and 1 base at J, with 8 bases between. CDR3 length: 14 residues. The chain's CDR3 is CAWSGAVSNQPQHF. The CDR3 DNA is TGTGCCTGGAGTGGTGCCGTAAGCAATCAGCCCCAGCATTTT.

The V and J genes are TRBV2 and TRBJ2-5, with D maybe TRBD1 (6 bases). The V end lost 7 bases, the J end lost 5 bases, and 11 bases lay between the germline ends. Germline loops: CDR1 SNHLY, CDR2 FYNNEI. CDR3 length equals 12 residues. CDR3 amino acids: CASNRDMETQYF. CDR3 bases: TGTGCCAGCAACAGGGATATGGAGACCCAGTACTTC.

The chain is built from TRBV15 and TRBJ2-5; no firm D call. V lost 3 bases to trimming and J lost 0 bases, with 8 bases between them. The CDR3 runs 14 residues. Germline values: CDR1 LNHNV, CDR2 YYDKDF (reference sequence). The CDR3 sequence: CATSRRHNQETQYF. CDR3 nucleotide sequence: TGTGCCACCAGCAGGAGACATAACCAAGAGACCCAGTACTTC.

The sample holds a few counts of this clone. The gene calls are TRBV5-1 and TRBJ1-1; TRBD1 might be the D (5 bases). Trimming took off 4 bases at V and 5 bases at J, with 12 bases between the two ends. Germline CDR1 reads SGHRS; CDR2 reads YFSETQ. This CDR3 comprises 13 residues. The CDR3 loop is CASSTSGQTEAFF. The CDR3 coding sequence is TGCGCCAGCAGCACCTCCGGACAAACTGAAGCTTTCTTT.

This clone was observed a handful of times. The chain is built from TRBV30 and TRBJ2-3; unclear D gene. The CDR3 covers 11 residues. V was trimmed by 1 base and J by 7 bases, leaving 6 bases between them. CDR1 GTSNPN and CDR2 SVGIG come from the germline V gene (reference sequence). CDR3 nucleotide sequence: TGTGCCTGGAGTGGACTCAATACGCAGTATTTT. This encodes CAWSGLNTQYF.

The chain joins TRBV13 to TRBJ2-7; possibly TRBD1 for D (5 bases). Germline CDR1 PRHDT, CDR2 FYEKMQ (reference sequence). The CDR3 loop spans 14 amino acids. The germline V and J ends were trimmed by 5 bases and 2 bases, with 13 bases remaining between them. For the CDR3, the DNA is TGTGCCAGCAGCCCCCGACAGCCAGCCTACGAGCAGTACTTC. Translating gives CASSPRQPAYEQYF.

V is TRBV29-1 and J is TRBJ2-3; the match to TRBD2 covers 10 bases. The length of the CDR3 is 14 residues. V dropped 8 bases and J dropped 1; count of bases not matched to a gene: 6. Germline assignment: CDR1 SQVTM and CDR2 ANQGSEA. The CDR3 DNA is TGCAGCTTCAGTCTAGCGGGGGGCACAGATACGCAGTATTTT. This encodes CSFSLAGGTDTQYF.

The genes are TRBV4-1 and TRBJ2-5, with D hard to call. The germline V and J ends were trimmed by 6 bases and 4 bases, with 21 bases remaining between them. The CDR3 runs to 16 residues. CDR1 and CDR2 (germline): MGHRA, YSYEKL. The CDR3 DNA reads TGCGCCAGCAGGCTTGACCGGCTCCGGCCCCGAGAGACCCAGTACTTC. The encoded protein is CASRLDRLRPRETQYF.

This clone was seen more than once but under ten times. The rearrangement links TRBV5-4 to TRBJ2-3, with TRBD1 as a possible D gene (7 bases). From germline, CDR1 is SGHNT and CDR2 YYREEE (reference sequence). The CDR3 has 14 residues. Trimming removed 4 bases at V and 3 bases at J, with 12 bases between. CDR3 sequence reads: CASSRTGGTDTQYF. The CDR3 DNA reads TGTGCCAGCAGCAGGACAGGAGGGACAGATACGCAGTATTTT. The variable domain in full, with the rest retrieved from reference TRBV5-4 and TRBJ2-3, is ETGVTQSPTHLIKTRGQQVTLRCSSQSGHNTVSWYQQALGQGPQFIFQYYREEENGRGNFPPRFSGLQFPNYSSELNVNALELDDSALYLCASSRTGGTDTQYFGPGTRLTVL.

The gene calls are TRBV10-3 and TRBJ1-5; no definite D call. Germline CDR1 and CDR2: ENHRY and SYGVKD. The CDR3 extends over 13 amino acids. Trimming pared 11 bases from V and 5 bases from J, leaving 16 bases between. The DNA of the CDR3 is TGTGCCGCGAGGGCGGCCCCAGATCAGCCCCAGCATTTT. Protein: CAARAAPDQPQHF.

The rearrangement uses TRBV23-1 and TRBJ2-1; no clear D gene. TRBV23-1 is sorted into the ORF group, with uncertain function. V was cut by 2 bases and J by 4 bases, with 6 bases left in between. CDR3 length: 13 amino acids. The CDR3 DNA reads TGCGCCAGCAGTCAAACCGGATACAATGAGCAGTTCTTC. Its translation: CASSQTGYNEQFF.

The chain joins TRBV30 to TRBJ2-1; 10 positions agree with TRBD2. CDR1 and CDR2 (germline): GTSNPN, SVGIG (reference sequence). V shed 0 bases, J shed 7 bases, and the junction held 3 bases outside the gene matches. This CDR3 has 14 amino acids. The CDR3 region has the DNA TGTGCCTGGAGTGTGGCAGCGGGGGGGAATGAGCAGTTCTTC. This sequence encodes CAWSVAAGGNEQFF. Together with reference TRBV30 and TRBJ2-1, the CDR3 gives the full variable domain: SQTIHQWPATLVQPVGSPLSLECTVEGTSNPNLYWYRQAAGRGLQLLFYSVGIGQISSEVPQNLSASRPQDRQFILSSKKLLLSDSGFYLCAWSVAAGGNEQFFGPGTRLTVL.

The gene calls are TRBV30 and TRBJ2-6, with D possibly matching TRBD2 (6 bases). V dropped 3 bases and J dropped 0 bases, with 9 bases sitting between them. CDR3 size: 15 residues. Per the germline V gene, CDR1 is GTSNPN and CDR2 is SVGIG (reference sequence). The CDR3 nucleotides are TGTGCCTGGAGCCCCGGGAGCTCTGGGGCCAACGTCCTGACTTTC. It yields the protein CAWSPGSSGANVLTF.

This clone was seen a few times. This sequence joins TRBV29-1 and TRBJ1-1; D is uncertain. Trimming removed 5 bases at V and 0 bases at J, with 10 bases between. The CDR3 consists of 13 residues. CDR1 and CDR2 (germline): SQVTM, ANQGSEA. The CDR3 protein is CSVLRVMNTEAFF. Written as DNA, the CDR3 is TGCAGCGTTTTAAGAGTTATGAACACTGAAGCTTTCTTT.

The chain links TRBV2 to TRBJ1-1; 12 bases map to TRBD1. The CDR3 is 14 amino acids. Trimming removed 6 bases from V and 5 bases from J; junction bases left unmatched: 4. Germline V gene sequence: CDR1 SNHLY, CDR2 FYNNEI. As DNA, the CDR3 is TGTGCCAGCAGCCCGGGACAGGGGGCGACTGAAGCTTTCTTT. Translation: CASSPGQGATEAFF.

The chain uses TRBV7-2 and TRBJ1-5; D not resolved. Looked up from germline, CDR1 is SGHTA and CDR2 is FQGNSA. The CDR3 sequence is 14 residues long. V was shortened by 5 bases and J by 1 base, with 9 bases between the two germline ends. CDR3 sequence: CASSPTSSNQPQHF. CDR3 sequence (DNA): TGTGCCAGCAGCCCTACTTCGAGCAATCAGCCCCAGCATTTT.

V usage is TRBV28 and J usage is TRBJ1-2; D possibly corresponds to TRBD1 (5 bases). Trimming shortened V by 2 bases and J by 3 bases, and 10 bases separated the two germline ends. Germline CDR1 reads MDHEN; CDR2 reads SYDVKM. This CDR3 has 14 residues. CDR3 amino acids: CASSLQGSYYGYTF. The CDR3 DNA follows: TGTGCCAGCAGTTTACAGGGCTCGTACTATGGCTACACCTTC.

The chain joins TRBV19 to TRBJ1-4; no clear D gene. Germline CDR1 is LNHDA and CDR2 is SQIVND (reference sequence). V gave up 4 bases and J gave up 0 bases, with 12 bases separating them. The CDR3 sequence is 16 residues long. The DNA for the CDR3 is TGTGCCAGTAGTAGCTTGGACGCCGCAACTAATGAAAAACTGTTTTTT. Protein sequence: CASSSLDAATNEKLFF.

V and J are TRBV6-5 and TRBJ2-1; no definite D call. Trimming pared 5 bases from V and 10 bases from J, leaving 15 bases between. Looked up from germline, CDR1 is MNHEY and CDR2 is SVGAGI. The CDR3 length is 13 residues. The CDR3 protein is CASSPNPVREQFF. CDR3 in DNA: TGTGCCAGCAGTCCAAATCCAGTCAGGGAGCAGTTCTTC.

This clone has more than one count but fewer than ten. The chain carries TRBV14 and TRBJ2-1; no clear D. Germline CDR1 is SGHDN and CDR2 is FVKESK. This CDR3 comprises 14 residues. V gave up 1 base and J gave up 8 bases, with 12 bases separating them. In nucleotides, the CDR3 is TGTGCCAGCAGCCAAGCTGGAATCCGGCATGAGCAGTTCTTC. As protein: CASSQAGIRHEQFF. Together with reference TRBV14 and TRBJ2-1, the CDR3 gives the full variable domain: EAGVTQFPSHSVIEKGQTVTLRCDPISGHDNLYWYRRVMGKEIKFLLHFVKESKQDESGMPNNRFLAERTGGTYSTLKVQPAELEDSGVYFCASSQAGIRHEQFFGPGTRLTVL.

CDR3: CAISEGGGQPQHF. The CDR3 DNA reads TGTGCCATCAGTGAAGGGGGTGGGCAGCCCCAGCATTTT. The chain couples TRBV10-3 to TRBJ1-5, with D perhaps matching TRBD1 (6 bases). Germline lookup yields CDR1 ENHRY and CDR2 SYGVKD. Between the trimmed V and J ends, which lost 3 bases and 7 bases, there was a span of 10 bases. The CDR3 runs to 13 residues.

The rearrangement joins TRBV29-1 to TRBJ2-2; the D call may be TRBD1 or TRBD2 (5 bases each). Germline loops: CDR1 SQVTM, CDR2 ANQGSEA. The V and J ends lost 4 bases and 4 bases respectively, with 7 bases between them. This CDR3 is 12 amino acids long. CDR3 sequence: CSVGGSTGELFF. The CDR3 region has the DNA TGCAGCGTTGGGGGGTCCACCGGGGAGCTGTTTTTT.

This clone was found a few times. The V call is TRBV27, the J call TRBJ2-3, with D perhaps TRBD1 or TRBD2 (5 bases each). The V gene lost 4 bases and the J gene lost 8 bases, with 13 bases spanning the gap. Germline V CDR1 and CDR2: MNHEY, SMNVEV (reference sequence). CDR3 length: 13 residues. In DNA, the CDR3 is TGTGCCAGCAGTTCCGGGGCGTCGGGTACGCAGTATTTT. Its protein is CASSSGASGTQYF.